The T cell receptor (beta chain) under discussion was sequenced for a study of CD8+ T cells in alopecia areata. About the research overall: Tofacitinib was taken orally by treated patients, and the dose was 5 to 10 mg twice daily.

This CDR3 is built from 16 residues. Between the trimmed V and J ends, which lost 5 bases and 5 bases, there was a span of 20 bases. CDR1 ENHRY and CDR2 SYGVKD come from the germline V gene. In each case, RNA was isolated and then reverse transcribed into cDNA as the sequencing template. The assay was immunoSEQ multiplex PCR, and TCRdb's table has in-frame clones only and misses some. The sample carries 150,000 to 200,000 clones, 59% recorded once. Note on this clone: The antigen is unknown.

Whole-study findings and limits: An increase in clonality over normal scalp was evident in lesional scalp, especially alopecia totalis/universalis.

The sequencing here drew on CD4+ T cells sorted from blood, taken at week 0. This sequence originates from a human donor with alopecia areata. J is TRBJ2-3 and V is TRBV10-3, with a tentative D call TRBD1 (6 bases). The CDR3 region has the DNA TGTGCCATCAGTACTACCGGGACAAGGGGTGGAGATACGCAGTATTTT. Amino acids: CAISTTGTRGGDTQYF.